Presented here are 21 T cell receptor beta chains from one specimen sequenced in a study of glioma-infiltrating T cells after dendritic cell vaccination. The protocol was immunoSEQ multiplex PCR, while the TCRdb copy is restricted to in-frame clones and leaves out a portion. The data hold 75,000 to 100,000 clones, with over 60% observed a single time. Sequenced material: blood, taken before dendritic cell vaccination. Source of these receptors: a human donor with glioblastoma.

The chain recombines TRBV5-1 with TRBJ2-1; D perhaps matches TRBD1 (7 bases). Deletions cut 4 bases from V and 3 bases from J, with 17 bases between. From germline, CDR1 is SGHRS and CDR2 YFSETQ. CDR3 length: 16 amino acids. CDR3 DNA sequence: TGCGCCAGCAGCGCGGGATTAGGGGGCGACTACAATGAGCAGTTCTTC. Residues: CASSAGLGGDYNEQFF.

This clone was detected a few times. The V and J genes are TRBV2 and TRBJ1-2; 9 positions match TRBD1. The CDR3 is made up of 17 amino acids. Germline trimming cut 2 bases from V and 7 bases from J; bases unmatched to any gene: 14. Germline V gives CDR1 SNHLY, CDR2 FYNNEI. This chain's CDR3 is CASSERGQGSHISGYTF. CDR3 in DNA: TGTGCCAGCAGTGAAAGGGGACAGGGAAGTCATATCAGTGGCTACACCTTC.

The chain has TRBV28 and TRBJ1-2; 9 bases line up with TRBD1. The CDR3 runs 15 residues. Germline lookup yields CDR1 MDHEN and CDR2 SYDVKM. The V and J ends lost 6 bases and 7 bases, in that order; junction bases with no gene match: 12. The CDR3 loop reads CASRDSPGQGPGYTF. The CDR3 DNA follows: TGTGCCAGCAGAGACTCGCCGGGACAGGGCCCTGGCTACACCTTC.

The genes are TRBV5-4 and TRBJ2-5, with D possibly matching TRBD2 (6 bases). Trimming shortened V by 0 bases and J by 8 bases, and 8 bases separated the two germline ends. This CDR3 spans 12 amino acids. Germline assignment: CDR1 SGHNT and CDR2 YYREEE (reference sequence). The CDR3, as DNA: TGTGCCAGCAGCTTGGCCGGGGGAACCCAGTACTTC. Protein product: CASSLAGGTQYF.

The V call is TRBV30, the J call TRBJ2-1, with D hard to call. This CDR3 region has 15 residues. Looked up from germline, CDR1 is GTSNPN and CDR2 is SVGIG (reference sequence). V lost 1 base and J 0 bases, leaving 10 bases between the germline ends. The CDR3 sequence: CAWSDDNHSYNEQFF. The CDR3, as DNA: TGTGCCTGGAGTGATGACAACCACTCCTACAATGAGCAGTTCTTC.

CDR3 sequence: CASSLAGQSADTQYF. CDR3 DNA sequence: TGCGCCAGCAGCTTGGCAGGACAAAGCGCAGATACGCAGTATTTT. The chain has TRBV5-1 and TRBJ2-3; D might be TRBD1 (5 bases). Trimming shortened V by 0 bases and J by 4 bases, and 12 bases separated the two germline ends. Germline assignment: CDR1 SGHRS and CDR2 YFSETQ. The CDR3 loop spans 15 amino acids.

The rearrangement uses TRBV30 and TRBJ2-6; no definite D call. The CDR3 length is 13 residues. With 5 bases removed from V and 4 bases from J, the gap between germline ends came to 9 bases. CDR1 is GTSNPN, CDR2 SVGIG, per germline (reference sequence). The CDR3 sequence: CAWGPGGANVLTF. CDR3 bases: TGTGCCTGGGGGCCTGGGGGGGCCAACGTCCTGACTTTC.

The CDR3 region has the DNA TGCGCCAGCAGGGGCCCGGGGGATGAGCAGTTCTTC. Translating it yields CASRGPGDEQFF. The J gene is TRBJ2-1, the V gene TRBV10-1, with D perhaps matching TRBD2 (6 bases). The CDR3 is made up of 12 amino acids. Germline lookup yields CDR1 WNHNN and CDR2 SYGVQD (reference sequence). Trimming pared 6 bases from V and 8 bases from J, leaving 11 bases between.

V gene TRBV5-1 combines with J gene TRBJ1-2; 7 nucleotides agree with TRBD1. The CDR3 contains 14 residues. Germline CDR1 and CDR2: SGHRS and YFSETQ. With V trimmed by 0 bases and J by 4 bases, 3 bases remained unmatched. The CDR3 region has the DNA TGCGCCAGCAGCTTGGCAGGGGGTGGCTATGGCTACACCTTC. Residues: CASSLAGGGYGYTF.

The rearrangement links TRBV28 to TRBJ2-7; 7 bases map to TRBD1. V gave up 4 bases and J gave up 3 bases; unmatched junction bases: 12. CDR1 is MDHEN and CDR2 is SYDVKM in the germline V gene. The CDR3 spans 16 residues. The CDR3 coding sequence is TGTGCCAGCAGTTCAATCGGGACAGAAGGCCTCTACGAGCAGTACTTC. Translated, it gives CASSSIGTEGLYEQYF. Complete variable domain (other parts from reference TRBV28 and TRBJ2-7): DVKVTQSSRYLVKRTGEKVFLECVQDMDHENMFWYRQDPGLGLRLIYFSYDVKMKEKGDIPEGYSVSREKKERFSLILESASTNQTSMYLCASSSIGTEGLYEQYFGPGTRLTVT.

The chain uses TRBV2 and TRBJ1-2; TRBD1 agrees at 8 bases. Per germline, CDR1 SNHLY and CDR2 FYNNEI. Trimming took 8 bases from V and 3 from J; bases not matched to a gene: 5. The CDR3 is made up of 13 amino acids. Here the CDR3 DNA reads TGTGCCAGCGTCCCGGACAGGGACTATGGCTACACCTTC. This encodes CASVPDRDYGYTF.

In DNA, the CDR3 is TGTGCCAGCAGTCTCACAGGGGCCTTGGCCCACTTTAACTATGGCTACACCTTC. This encodes CASSLTGALAHFNYGYTF. This chain connects TRBV27 to TRBJ1-2; 7 bases agree with TRBD1. Germline assignment: CDR1 MNHEY and CDR2 SMNVEV (reference sequence). J gave up 1 base and V 5 bases, and 16 bases lay outside the gene matches. This CDR3 contains 18 residues.

This clone was detected a few times. This chain joins TRBV19 and TRBJ2-7; TRBD1 matches at 8 bases. The V gene's germline CDR1 is LNHDA and CDR2 SQIVND (reference sequence). V lost 8 bases to trimming and J lost 2 bases; unmatched junction nucleotides: 14. The CDR3 has 16 residues. The CDR3 region is CASSTTHGQGAYEQYF. CDR3 coding DNA: TGTGCCAGTTCTACGACACACGGACAGGGAGCCTACGAGCAGTACTTC.

The chain joins TRBV19 to TRBJ2-7; D gene ambiguous. Germline CDR1 and CDR2: LNHDA and SQIVND (reference sequence). V was cut by 1 base and J by 3 bases, with 10 bases left in between. This CDR3 has 14 residues. CDR3 nucleotide sequence: TGTGCCAGTAGTATAGTTGCGGAGATCTACGAGCAGTACTTC. Its translation is CASSIVAEIYEQYF.

The J gene is TRBJ2-3, the V gene TRBV6-1; TRBD2 matches 11 bases. After removal of 4 bases from V and 6 bases from J, the junction contained 3 bases not matched to a gene. This CDR3 is 14 amino acids long. CDR1 and CDR2 from the germline V gene are MNHNS and SASEGT. This CDR3 is CASSGRLAGDTQYF. CDR3 DNA sequence: TGTGCCAGCAGTGGACGACTAGCGGGGGATACGCAGTATTTT.

The CDR3 loop is CASSLQGQGWQETQYF. The CDR3 nucleotides read TGTGCCAGCAGCTTGCAAGGACAGGGCTGGCAAGAGACCCAGTACTTC. J is TRBJ2-5 and V is TRBV5-4, with TRBD1 matching 8 bases. The junction had 7 bases not matched to a gene; V was cut back by 1 base and J by 2 bases. The CDR3 has 16 amino acids. Per the germline V gene, CDR1 is SGHNT and CDR2 is YYREEE (reference sequence).

This rearrangement joins TRBV6-1 to TRBJ1-5; possible D gene TRBD1, 5 bases. The CDR3 has 17 amino acids. V was cut by 4 bases and J by 7 bases, with 23 bases left in between. The germline V gene encodes CDR1 MNHNS and CDR2 SASEGT. The CDR3 sequence: CASSVQGGAGHGQPQHF. The DNA for the CDR3 is TGTGCCAGCAGTGTCCAAGGAGGGGCGGGGCATGGACAGCCCCAGCATTTT.

The chain uses TRBV9 and TRBJ2-2; a possible D gene is TRBD1 (6 bases). V was trimmed by 3 bases and J by 5 bases, leaving 8 bases between them. The V gene's germline CDR1 is SGDLS and CDR2 YYNGEE. The CDR3 covers 13 residues. The CDR3 protein is CASSGQVTGELFF. DNA for the CDR3: TGTGCCAGCAGCGGACAGGTTACCGGGGAGCTGTTTTTT.

This clone was seen more than once but under ten times. This sequence joins TRBV18 and TRBJ2-2; 8 bases line up with TRBD1. Unmatched junction bases numbered 3, after V lost 6 bases and J lost 0 bases. There are 15 residues in the CDR3. CDR1 and CDR2 from the germline V gene are KGHSH and LQKENI. This CDR3 reads CASSQTGANTGELFF. CDR3 DNA sequence: TGTGCCAGCTCGCAGACAGGGGCGAACACCGGGGAGCTGTTTTTT.

The chain joins TRBV5-1 to TRBJ1-4; 12 bases fit TRBD1. There are 15 residues in the CDR3. Per the germline V gene, CDR1 is SGHRS and CDR2 is YFSETQ. The V segment lost 3 bases and the J segment 7 bases; nucleotides outside the gene matches: 4. CDR3 amino acids: CASSSGQGASEKLFF. The CDR3 nucleotides read TGCGCCAGCAGCTCGGGACAGGGGGCCAGTGAAAAACTGTTTTTT.

This clone was recorded only once. The chain is built from TRBV19 and TRBJ2-2; 8 nucleotides agree with TRBD2. Germline values: CDR1 LNHDA, CDR2 SQIVND (reference sequence). V was pared by 3 bases and J by 4 bases, with 22 bases of the junction left unmatched. This CDR3 has 21 residues. The CDR3 sequence: CASSMSGYPLSGRGFTGELFF. The DNA for the CDR3 is TGTGCCAGTAGTATGTCAGGGTACCCACTAAGCGGGAGAGGCTTCACCGGGGAGCTGTTTTTT.